This T cell receptor beta chain was retrieved from a study of shared clonotypes between healthy human individuals. CD45RO negativity and positive selection for CCR7 defined naive CD8 cells, a population that excluded terminally differentiated effector memory CD45RA+ cells. In the sorted-subset replicate PCRs, around 0.2 ug DNA, around 32,000 T cell genomes, was used. The method was immunoSEQ multiplex PCR; TCRdb's version includes in-frame clones alone and lacks a portion of them. The sample has about 610,000 clones; 95% to 97% are singletons. Trimming removed 1 base at V and 6 bases at J, with 11 bases between. In germline, CDR1 is MDHEN, CDR2 SYDVKM. The CDR3 has 14 residues.

The V and J genes are TRBV28 and TRBJ2-3; D unclear. The TCR comes from a woman younger than 45 in good health. Sequencing was performed on naive CD8+ T cells sorted from blood. The chain's CDR3 is CASSLSGTRDTQYF. CDR3 nucleotide sequence: TGTGCCAGCAGTTTATCAGGAACCCGCGATACGCAGTATTTT.